The TCR beta chain under discussion was sequenced for a study of T cell responses to AZD1222 COVID-19 vaccine. Study-wide background: Pooling of second doses given at about 4 or about 12 weeks was done. Findings and limits, study-wide: The donors showed a predominance of white British ancestry and of females, with possible underestimation of clonal diversity. Of spike-specific TCRs, nearly half reportedly target regions left unmutated in variants.

On this clone: The antigen remains undetermined.

Clones were read by immunoSEQ multiplex PCR, and TCRdb kept only the in-frame ones, dropping some. The table shows 34,000 or so clones, with about 89% occurring only once. V lost 1 base to trimming and J lost 3 bases, with 10 bases between them. Germline values: CDR1 MNHNS, CDR2 SASEGT. The CDR3 is 14 amino acids. V usage is TRBV6-1 and J usage is TRBJ2-7; D perhaps matches TRBD2 (5 bases). Sequenced here: peripheral blood, sampled on day 0 of AZD1222 vaccination. This receptor was taken from an adult in good health. Here the CDR3 DNA reads TGTGCCAGCAGTGAAGGCAGTAGCGTCTACGAGCAGTACTTC. This translates into CASSEGSSVYEQYF.